What follows describes a single T cell receptor beta chain. The data were obtained in a study of cytomegalovirus exposure and HLA in healthy donors. V was pared by 3 bases and J by 2 bases, with 19 bases between. There are 17 residues in the CDR3. Germline lookup yields CDR1 SGHRS and CDR2 YFSETQ. PCR employed 60 Vbeta and 13 Jbeta primers. Clones were sequenced by immunoSEQ multiplex PCR, and TCRdb holds only the in-frame ones, with some missing. The sample lists around 170,000 clones; about 65% were seen once. Sequenced: PBMCs. The genes are TRBV5-1 and TRBJ2-3; D is possibly TRBD1 (6 bases). This sequence originates from a girl aged 10-17 years in good health and CMV-seronegative. CDR3 nucleotides: TGCGCCAGCAGCTCCGGACAGTCCACGGCTATCACAGATACGCAGTATTTT. Translating it yields CASSSGQSTAITDTQYF. The variable domain in full, completed from reference TRBV5-1 and TRBJ2-3, reads KAGVTQTPRYLIKTRGQQVTLSCSPISGHRSVSWYQQTPGQGLQFLFEYFSETQRNKGNFPGRFSGRQFSNSRSEMNVSTLELGDSALYLCASSSGQSTAITDTQYFGPGTRLTVL.